These 11 T cell receptor beta chains came from one sample sequenced in a study of T cell responses to AZD1222 COVID-19 vaccine. Repertoires were generated with immunoSEQ multiplex PCR, while TCRdb's copy carries only in-frame clones and drops some. The sample consists of 80,000 to 95,000 clones, around nine tenths of them appearing once. This specimen was peripheral blood, taken on day 0 of MenACWY control vaccination. These receptors were taken from an adult in good health.

The rearrangement uses TRBV10-3 and TRBJ2-6, with D possibly matching TRBD2 (5 bases). Trimming took off 6 bases at V and 2 bases at J, with 14 bases between the two ends. This CDR3 spans 16 amino acids. CDR1 and CDR2 from the germline V gene are ENHRY and SYGVKD. CDR3 bases: TGTGCCATCAGCTATACAGAGAGGGCTGGGGCCAACGTCCTGACTTTC. Its translation: CAISYTERAGANVLTF.

This clone has a single count. The CDR3 here is CASSLVGQANSPLHF. Written as DNA, the CDR3 is TGTGCCAGCAGCTTAGTTGGACAGGCCAATTCACCCCTCCACTTT. The chain links TRBV11-2 to TRBJ1-6; TRBD1 matches at 7 bases. Germline lookup yields CDR1 SGHAT and CDR2 FQNNGV. This CDR3 spans 15 amino acids. V lost 1 base and J lost 7; bases outside the gene matches: 4.

V gene TRBV29-1 combines with J gene TRBJ2-1, with D perhaps TRBD2 (6 bases). The CDR3 sequence is 14 residues long. CDR1 SQVTM and CDR2 ANQGSEA come from the germline V gene. Trimming shortened V by 3 bases and J by 9 bases, and 18 bases separated the two germline ends. This CDR3 is CSVDVTGVGGEQFF. The CDR3 region has the DNA TGCAGCGTTGACGTAACGGGGGTGGGAGGTGAGCAGTTCTTC.

The chain recombines TRBV6-5 with TRBJ1-6, with D perhaps TRBD1 (6 bases). CDR1 is MNHEY, CDR2 SVGAGI, per germline. V was cut by 0 bases and J by 10 bases, with 16 bases left in between. The CDR3 has 16 residues. The CDR3, as DNA: TGTGCCAGCAGTTACTCGTTCGGGGTTGGGGGCTCACCCCTCCACTTT. Translating gives CASSYSFGVGGSPLHF.

The V call is TRBV10-3, the J call TRBJ1-2; TRBD1 aligns across 8 bases. The junction had 5 bases not matched to a gene; V was cut back by 3 bases and J by 2 bases. CDR3 length equals 15 residues. CDR1 and CDR2 (germline): ENHRY, SYGVKD. The CDR3 DNA reads TGTGCCATCAGTGACCTCGGACAGGGAAACTATGGCTACACCTTC. Translation: CAISDLGQGNYGYTF.

This chain joins TRBV24-1 and TRBJ1-5, with TRBD1 as a possible D gene (5 bases). CDR1 and CDR2 (germline): KGHDR, SFDVKD. The CDR3 is made up of 16 amino acids. Trimming left V 2 bases short and J 9 bases short, with 19 bases between. CDR3: CATSDSSVGEWAPQHF. Written as DNA, the CDR3 is TGTGCCACCAGTGATTCTTCTGTAGGGGAATGGGCGCCCCAGCATTTT.

The genes are TRBV7-2 and TRBJ2-7; 10 bases match TRBD2. The CDR3 is 15 residues long. Germline CDR1 SGHTA, CDR2 FQGNSA. After removal of 7 bases from V and 7 bases from J, the junction contained 13 bases not matched to a gene. CDR3 bases: TGTGCCAGCACCCGGGAGCTAGCGGGGGCCCGGGAGCAGTACTTC. Amino acid sequence: CASTRELAGAREQYF.

The chain is built from TRBV7-2 and TRBJ2-7; 11 nucleotides align to TRBD2. Germline V gene sequence: CDR1 SGHTA, CDR2 FQGNSA. The CDR3 is 17 residues long. The V gene end was trimmed by 2 bases and the J gene end by 6 bases; junction bases not matched to a gene: 12. CDR3 bases: TGTGCCAGCAGCTTAACTCGTATTAGCGGGGGGGCCGGCGAGCAGTACTTC. Its translation is CASSLTRISGGAGEQYF.

The gene calls are TRBV3-1 (or the pseudogene TRBV3-2) and TRBJ1-2, with 9 bases fitting TRBD1. This CDR3 is 19 amino acids long. V dropped 4 bases and J dropped 3; count of bases not matched to a gene: 18. Germline V gene lookup returns CDR1 LGHDT and CDR2 YNNKEL (reference sequence). The CDR3 region has the DNA TGTGCCAGCAGCCTCCGGGACAGGGTCCAGATAGAGCAGTACTATGGCTACACCTTC. Its translation: CASSLRDRVQIEQYYGYTF.

V gene TRBV7-2 combines with J gene TRBJ1-1, with TRBD1 matching 7 bases. V lost 4 bases to trimming and J lost 2 bases; unmatched junction nucleotides: 7. The length of the CDR3 is 15 residues. CDR1 is SGHTA, CDR2 FQGNSA, per germline. The DNA of the CDR3 is TGTGCCAGCAGCTACAGGGACAGCAAAAACACTGAAGCTTTCTTT. It codes for CASSYRDSKNTEAFF.

V is TRBV9 and J is TRBJ2-3; perhaps D is TRBD1 or TRBD2 (5 bases each). Germline V CDR1 and CDR2: SGDLS, YYNGEE. This CDR3 has 17 residues. V was trimmed by 1 base and J by 5 bases, leaving 20 bases between them. The chain's CDR3 is CASSVTGGKGAGDTQYF. The DNA of the CDR3 is TGTGCCAGCAGCGTAACAGGCGGAAAAGGGGCGGGAGATACGCAGTATTTT. Supplemented by reference TRBV9 and TRBJ2-3, the full variable domain reads DSGVTQTPKHLITATGQRVTLRCSPRSGDLSVYWYQQSLDQGLQFLIQYYNGEERAKGNILERFSAQQFPDLHSELNLSSLELGDSALYFCASSVTGGKGAGDTQYFGPGTRLTVL.